These 3 T cell receptor beta chains came from one sample sequenced in a study of T cell responses to AZD1222 COVID-19 vaccine. Here immunoSEQ multiplex PCR was the method, and the copy in TCRdb shows in-frame clones only, minus some. The sample lists around 270,000 clones; about 94% were seen once. Sequencing used peripheral blood, obtained 28 days after the second AZD1222 dose. Receptors originate from an adult who received the AZD1222 COVID-19 vaccine.

This chain connects TRBV7-3 to TRBJ2-1; TRBD1 might be the D (6 bases). CDR3 length: 15 amino acids. V dropped 3 bases and J dropped 7 bases, with 16 bases sitting between them. The germline CDR1 and CDR2 sequences are SGHTA and FQGTGA. The CDR3 region is CASSLGRGIGNEQFF. Here the CDR3 DNA reads TGTGCCAGCAGCTTGGGCAGGGGAATTGGGAATGAGCAGTTCTTC.

The gene calls are TRBV27 and TRBJ2-2, with D tentatively TRBD2 (6 bases). Trimming shortened V by 6 bases and J by 6 bases, and 14 bases separated the two germline ends. Germline CDR1 reads MNHEY; CDR2 reads SMNVEV (reference sequence). The length of the CDR3 is 14 residues. The CDR3 is CASREGREPGELFF. DNA for the CDR3: TGTGCCAGCAGGGAGGGCAGGGAGCCCGGGGAGCTGTTTTTT.

Concerning this clone: This sample includes further DNA sequences coding for the same CDR3. The rearrangement uses TRBV19 and TRBJ1-3; D ambiguous. V shed 3 bases and J shed 0 bases, with 3 bases lying between them. The germline CDR1 and CDR2 sequences are LNHDA and SQIVND (reference sequence). This CDR3 spans 13 amino acids. The CDR3, as DNA: TGTGCCAGTAGTATCGACTCTGGAAACACCATATATTTT. The encoded protein is CASSIDSGNTIYF.